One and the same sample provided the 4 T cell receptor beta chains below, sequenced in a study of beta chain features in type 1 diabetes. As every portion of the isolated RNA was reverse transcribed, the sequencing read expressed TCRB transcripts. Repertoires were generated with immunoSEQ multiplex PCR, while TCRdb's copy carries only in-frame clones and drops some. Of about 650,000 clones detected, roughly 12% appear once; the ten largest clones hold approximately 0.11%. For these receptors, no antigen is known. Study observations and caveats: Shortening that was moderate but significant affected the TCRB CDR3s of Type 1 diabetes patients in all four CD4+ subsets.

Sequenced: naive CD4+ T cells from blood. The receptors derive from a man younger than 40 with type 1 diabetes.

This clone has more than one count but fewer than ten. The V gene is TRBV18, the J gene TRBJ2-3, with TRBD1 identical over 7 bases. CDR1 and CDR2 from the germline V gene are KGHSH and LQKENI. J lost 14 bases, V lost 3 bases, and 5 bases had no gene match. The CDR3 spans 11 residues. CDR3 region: CASSPGTEMYF. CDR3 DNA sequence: TGTGCCAGCTCACCGGGGACAGAAATGTATTTT.

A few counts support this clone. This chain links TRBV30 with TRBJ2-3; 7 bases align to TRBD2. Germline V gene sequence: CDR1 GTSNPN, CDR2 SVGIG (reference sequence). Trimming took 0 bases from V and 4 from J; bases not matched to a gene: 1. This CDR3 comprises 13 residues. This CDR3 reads CAWSVSGADTQYF. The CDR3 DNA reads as TGTGCCTGGAGTGTAAGCGGGGCAGATACGCAGTATTTT. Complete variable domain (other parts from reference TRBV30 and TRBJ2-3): SQTIHQWPATLVQPVGSPLSLECTVEGTSNPNLYWYRQAAGRGLQLLFYSVGIGQISSEVPQNLSASRPQDRQFILSSKKLLLSDSGFYLCAWSVSGADTQYFGPGTRLTVL.

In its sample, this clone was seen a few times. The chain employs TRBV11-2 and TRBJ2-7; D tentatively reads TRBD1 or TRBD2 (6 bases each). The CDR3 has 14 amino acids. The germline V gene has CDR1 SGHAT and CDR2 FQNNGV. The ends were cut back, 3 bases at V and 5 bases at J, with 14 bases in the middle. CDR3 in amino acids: CASSLKRGDDEQYF. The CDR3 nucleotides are TGTGCCAGCAGCTTGAAAAGGGGGGACGACGAGCAGTACTTC.

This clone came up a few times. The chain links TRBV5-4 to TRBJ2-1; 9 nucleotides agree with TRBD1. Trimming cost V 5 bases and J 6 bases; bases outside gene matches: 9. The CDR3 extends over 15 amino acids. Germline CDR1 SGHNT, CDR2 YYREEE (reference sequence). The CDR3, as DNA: TGTGCCAGCAGGCGGCCGGGACAGGGAGGCAATGAGCAGTTCTTC. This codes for CASRRPGQGGNEQFF.